This TCR beta chain is from a study of radiotherapy plus CTLA-4 blockade in lung cancer. For the study at large: Objective responses were seen in around 19% of patients, disease control in 25% to 35%. Study-level points and caveats: The study found tumor-derived TCR clones expanded in blood after radiotherapy plus ipilimumab.

About this clone: As yet, its antigen is unknown.

Method: immunoSEQ multiplex PCR; TCRdb's copy keeps in-frame clones and lacks some. Altogether more than 75,000 clones are present, roughly 80% being singletons, with the ten largest covering more than 20%. This TCR was recovered from a human donor with non-small cell lung cancer that progressed on radiotherapy plus ipilimumab. The sample was peripheral blood, taken from a patient treated with radiotherapy plus ipilimumab.

This chain's CDR3 is CASSLDLWGETQYF. DNA for the CDR3: TGTGCCAGCAGCCTCGACCTGTGGGGAGAGACCCAGTACTTC. This sequence joins TRBV11-1 and TRBJ2-5; D is unresolved. The V gene lost 5 bases and the J gene lost 4 bases, with 14 bases spanning the gap. Germline CDR1 SGHAT, CDR2 FQDESV (reference sequence). The CDR3 spans 14 residues.